This T cell receptor beta chain was identified in a study of blood T cell repertoires in COVID-19. Per the germline V gene, CDR1 is SGHTA and CDR2 is FQGTGA. This CDR3 has 15 residues. V lost 2 bases, J lost 6 bases, and 16 bases lay in between. TCRdb keeps only in-frame clones here, not all; method: immunoSEQ multiplex PCR. This table has 360,000 or so clones, roughly 86% appearing once. Input material: PBMCs or T cells enriched from blood (not recorded which). The TCR was taken from a woman under 40 who had recovered from COVID-19. This sequence joins TRBV7-3 and TRBJ1-1, with D unresolved. The CDR3 spells CASSLEVAYNAEAFF. DNA of the CDR3: TGTGCCAGCAGCTTAGAAGTGGCTTACAACGCTGAAGCTTTCTTT.